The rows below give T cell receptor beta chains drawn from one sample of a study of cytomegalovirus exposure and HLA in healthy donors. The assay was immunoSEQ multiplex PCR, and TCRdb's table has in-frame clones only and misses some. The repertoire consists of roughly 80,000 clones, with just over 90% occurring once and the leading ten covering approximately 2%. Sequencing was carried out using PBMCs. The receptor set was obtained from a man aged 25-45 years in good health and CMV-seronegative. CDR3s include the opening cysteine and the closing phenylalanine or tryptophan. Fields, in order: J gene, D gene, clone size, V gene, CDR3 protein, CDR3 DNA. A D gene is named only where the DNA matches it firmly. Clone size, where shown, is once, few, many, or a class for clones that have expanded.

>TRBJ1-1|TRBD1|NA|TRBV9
CASSPAGGGAEAFF
TGTGCCAGCAGCCCCGCAGGAGGGGGCGCTGAAGCTTTCTTT
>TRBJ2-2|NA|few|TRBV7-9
CASSLVSGFVGELFF
TGTGCCAGCAGCTTAGTGTCGGGGTTTGTCGGGGAGCTGTTTTTT
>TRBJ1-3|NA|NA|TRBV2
CASRAEISIYF
TGTGCCAGCAGGGCTGAAATCTCCATATATTTT
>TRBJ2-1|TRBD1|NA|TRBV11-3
CASSPNRDRGFEQFF
TGTGCCAGCAGCCCGAACCGGGACAGGGGTTTTGAGCAGTTCTTC
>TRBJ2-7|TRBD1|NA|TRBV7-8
CASSLDRPWRVTSYEQYF
TGTGCCAGCAGCCTGGACAGGCCCTGGCGGGTGACCTCCTACGAGCAGTACTTC
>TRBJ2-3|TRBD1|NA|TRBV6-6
CASSYTDRGNTDTQYF
TGTGCCAGCAGTTACACTGACAGGGGCAACACAGATACGCAGTATTTT
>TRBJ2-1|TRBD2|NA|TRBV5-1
CASSLAGTSGTYNEQFF
TGCGCCAGCAGCTTGGCCGGGACTAGCGGGACATACAATGAGCAGTTCTTC
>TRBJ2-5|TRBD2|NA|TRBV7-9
CASSFMGGRAVGETQYF
TGTGCCAGCAGCTTTATGGGCGGGAGGGCAGTAGGAGAGACCCAGTACTTC
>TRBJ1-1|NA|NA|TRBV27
CASSLSRQMNTEAFF
TGTGCCAGCAGTTTATCTAGACAGATGAACACTGAAGCTTTCTTT
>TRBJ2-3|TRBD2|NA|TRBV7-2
CASSLVASGGTDTQYF
TGTGCCAGCAGCTTAGTCGCTAGCGGGGGCACAGATACGCAGTATTTT
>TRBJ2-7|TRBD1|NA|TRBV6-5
CASSWDRVYEQYF
TGTGCCAGCAGCTGGGACAGGGTCTACGAGCAGTACTTC
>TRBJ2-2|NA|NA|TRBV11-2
CASSSPGNTGELFF
TGTGCCAGCAGCTCTCCAGGGAACACCGGGGAGCTGTTTTTT
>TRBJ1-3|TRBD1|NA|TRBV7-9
CASSKTGGGNTIYF
TGTGCCAGCAGCAAGACAGGGGGCGGAAACACCATATATTTT
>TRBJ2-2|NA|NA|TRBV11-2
CASSLRDSNTGELFF
TGTGCCAGCAGCTTGCGCGATTCGAACACCGGGGAGCTGTTTTTT
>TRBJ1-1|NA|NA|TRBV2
CASSELPNPVRLNTEAFF
TGTGCCAGCAGTGAACTCCCCAACCCTGTTAGACTAAACACTGAAGCTTTCTTT
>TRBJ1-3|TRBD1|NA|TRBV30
CAWSLVLTPGQSGNTIYF
TGTGCCTGGAGTTTGGTCCTCACTCCGGGACAGTCTGGAAACACCATATATTTT
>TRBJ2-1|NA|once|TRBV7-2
CASSPRRALPKEQFF
TGTGCCAGCAGCCCCAGGAGGGCCCTTCCGAAGGAGCAGTTCTTC
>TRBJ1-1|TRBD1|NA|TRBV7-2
CASSPGTANTEAFF
TGTGCCAGCAGCCCTGGGACAGCTAACACTGAAGCTTTCTTT
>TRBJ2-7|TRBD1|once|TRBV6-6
CASSPIGGDYEQYF
TGTGCCAGCAGTCCAATAGGGGGCGACTACGAGCAGTACTTC
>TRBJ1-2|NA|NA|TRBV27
CASSGAVNYGYTF
TGTGCCAGCAGTGGGGCAGTGAACTATGGCTACACCTTC
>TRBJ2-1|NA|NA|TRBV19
CASSIVGRPSSYNEQFF
TGTGCCAGTAGTATAGTGGGCCGGCCGAGCTCCTACAATGAGCAGTTCTTC
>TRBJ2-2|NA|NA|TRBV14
CASRSVGTGELFF
TGTGCCAGCCGGAGCGTGGGCACCGGGGAGCTGTTTTTT
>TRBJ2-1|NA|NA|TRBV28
CASSLSGNEQFF
TGTGCCAGCAGTTTAAGCGGCAATGAGCAGTTCTTC
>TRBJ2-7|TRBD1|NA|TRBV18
CASSPETGPYEQYF
TGTGCCAGCTCACCTGAGACAGGGCCCTACGAGCAGTACTTC
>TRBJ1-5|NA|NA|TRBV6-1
CASTPGGFIARAQHF
TGTGCCAGCACCCCGGGAGGTTTTATAGCTAGGGCCCAGCATTTT
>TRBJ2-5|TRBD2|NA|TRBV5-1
CASSPVTSGETQYF
TGCGCCAGCAGCCCCGTAACTAGCGGGGAGACCCAGTACTTC
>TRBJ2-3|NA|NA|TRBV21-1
CASSVWILRDREGTDTQYF
TGTGCCAGCAGCGTCTGGATACTCCGGGACAGGGAGGGCACAGATACGCAGTATTTT
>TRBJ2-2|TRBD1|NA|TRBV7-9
CASSKWDRLNTGELFF
TGTGCCAGCAGCAAATGGGACAGGCTAAACACCGGGGAGCTGTTTTTT
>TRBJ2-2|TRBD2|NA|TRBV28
CASSPGGGAGGELFF
TGTGCCAGCAGTCCTGGCGGGGGGGCAGGCGGGGAGCTGTTTTTT
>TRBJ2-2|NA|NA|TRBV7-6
CASSLAREATGELFF
TGTGCCAGCAGCTTAGCCAGGGAAGCCACCGGGGAGCTGTTTTTT
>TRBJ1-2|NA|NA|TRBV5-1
CASSLGRGRGYTF
TGCGCCAGCAGCTTGGGTCGAGGGAGAGGCTACACCTTC
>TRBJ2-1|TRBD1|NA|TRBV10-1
CASSESGDRGKSYNEQFF
TGCGCCAGCAGTGAATCGGGGGACAGGGGAAAGTCCTACAATGAGCAGTTCTTC
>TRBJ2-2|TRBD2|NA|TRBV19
CASSIFAGGNAGELFF
TGTGCCAGTAGTATTTTCGCGGGAGGGAACGCCGGGGAGCTGTTTTTT
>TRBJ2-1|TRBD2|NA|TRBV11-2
CASSPGTTGYNEQFF
TGTGCCAGCAGCCCCGGGACTACTGGATACAATGAGCAGTTCTTC
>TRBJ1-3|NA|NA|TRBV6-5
CASSYLAQTGNTIYF
TGTGCCAGCAGTTATTTGGCACAGACTGGAAACACCATATATTTT
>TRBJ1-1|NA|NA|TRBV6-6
CASSYSGETEAFF
TGTGCCAGCAGTTACTCCGGGGAGACTGAAGCTTTCTTT
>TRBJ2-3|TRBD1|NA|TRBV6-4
CASSRDSSTDTQYF
TGTGCCAGCAGTCGGGACAGTAGCACAGATACGCAGTATTTT
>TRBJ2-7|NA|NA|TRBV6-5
CASTHKQEGGYEQYF
TGTGCCAGCACCCATAAGCAAGAGGGGGGGTACGAGCAGTACTTC
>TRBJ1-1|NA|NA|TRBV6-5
CASSYGEGPNTEAFF
TGTGCCAGCAGTTACGGGGAGGGCCCGAACACTGAAGCTTTCTTT
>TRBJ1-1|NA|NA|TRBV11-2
CASSLGPDGTEAFF
TGTGCCAGCAGCTTGGGGCCGGATGGAACTGAAGCTTTCTTT
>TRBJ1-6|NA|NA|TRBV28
CASSPRTDSYNSPLHF
TGTGCCAGCAGCCCTAGGACAGACTCCTATAATTCACCCCTCCACTTT
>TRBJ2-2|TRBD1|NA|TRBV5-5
CASSQGDTGELFF
TGTGCCAGCAGCCAGGGGGACACCGGGGAGCTGTTTTTT
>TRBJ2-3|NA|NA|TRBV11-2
CASSLARGTSTDTQYF
TGTGCCAGCAGCTTAGCAAGGGGAACGAGCACAGATACGCAGTATTTT
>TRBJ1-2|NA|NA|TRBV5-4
CASSLDRIYGYTF
TGTGCCAGCAGCCTGGACAGAATATATGGCTACACCTTC
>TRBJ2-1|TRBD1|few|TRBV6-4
CASSRGQGAGNEQFF
TGTGCCAGCAGTCGGGGACAGGGGGCGGGGAATGAGCAGTTCTTC
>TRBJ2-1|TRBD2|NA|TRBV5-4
CASSSGTSGTLSYNEQFF
TGTGCCAGCAGCTCCGGGACTAGCGGGACCCTCTCCTACAATGAGCAGTTCTTC
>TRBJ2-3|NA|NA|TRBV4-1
CASSQGWRADTQYF
TGCGCCAGCAGCCAAGGTTGGAGGGCGGATACGCAGTATTTT
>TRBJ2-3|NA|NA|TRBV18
CASSSQAAGAADTQYF
TGTGCCAGCTCATCACAAGCAGCAGGGGCGGCAGATACGCAGTATTTT
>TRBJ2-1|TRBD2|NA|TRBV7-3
CASSLRPSGRAYNEQFF
TGTGCCAGCAGCTTACGCCCTAGCGGGAGGGCCTACAATGAGCAGTTCTTC